These T cell receptor beta chains were read from a single sample in a study of blood T cell repertoires in COVID-19. Here immunoSEQ multiplex PCR was the method, and the copy in TCRdb shows in-frame clones only, minus some. The sample contains 130,000 to 150,000 clones, 80% to 90% of which appear only once. Sequencing was carried out using peripheral blood. These receptors were taken from a human donor with acute or convalescent COVID-19. The donor label of this sample is uncertain. Each CDR3 is given with its conserved first and last residue. The order of the fields is D gene, V gene, clone size, J gene, CDR3 protein, CDR3 DNA. D genes are given only for firm matches. Not all rows give a size; the values are once, few, many and, for expanded clones, a class.

>TRBD1|TRBV18|.|TRBJ1-2
CASSSQGADYGYTF
TGTGCCAGCTCATCTCAGGGGGCGGACTATGGCTACACCTTC
>TRBD1|TRBV7-8|.|TRBJ2-2
CASSYRDSLSRLSTGELFF
TGTGCCAGCAGCTACCGGGACAGCCTTAGTCGCTTGAGCACCGGGGAGCTGTTTTTT
>.|TRBV6-2/TRBV6-3|.|TRBJ1-1
CASSYPFGNTEAFF
TGTGCCAGCAGTTACCCCTTCGGGAACACTGAAGCTTTCTTT
>TRBD1|TRBV9|.|TRBJ1-2
CASSAPMDRPNYGYTF
TGTGCCAGCAGCGCCCCGATGGACAGGCCTAACTATGGCTACACCTTC
>.|TRBV20-1|once|TRBJ1-5
CSASLGVGQPQHF
TGCAGTGCTAGTCTCGGGGTTGGGCAGCCCCAGCATTTT
>.|TRBV9|.|TRBJ1-2
CASSVDQGHGYTF
TGTGCCAGCAGCGTAGACCAGGGCCATGGCTACACCTTC
>TRBD1|TRBV5-6|.|TRBJ1-2
CASSVDRGYDYGYTF
TGTGCCAGCAGTGTGGACAGGGGTTACGACTATGGCTACACCTTC
>.|TRBV19|few|TRBJ1-5
CASSLRDIYSNQPQHF
TGTGCCAGTAGTCTGAGGGACATCTATAGCAATCAGCCCCAGCATTTT
>.|TRBV7-8|.|TRBJ1-5
CASSQGTLSNQPQHF
TGTGCCAGCAGCCAGGGGACTCTTAGCAATCAGCCCCAGCATTTT
>.|TRBV7-9|.|TRBJ1-2
CASSLTVRSPGYTF
TGTGCCAGCAGCTTGACAGTTCGATCCCCTGGCTACACCTTC
>.|TRBV12-3/TRBV12-4|.|TRBJ1-1
CASSFLTDEAFF
TGTGCCAGCAGTTTCTTAACAGATGAAGCTTTCTTT
>.|TRBV2|.|TRBJ2-7
CASYRVWIQTEQYF
TGTGCCAGCTACAGGGTTTGGATACAGACAGAGCAGTACTTC
>.|TRBV5-5|.|TRBJ1-5
CASSLAAGYNQPQHF
TGTGCCAGCAGCTTGGCCGCAGGGTACAATCAGCCCCAGCATTTT
>TRBD1|TRBV19|.|TRBJ1-1
CASGDRPGTAYSEAFF
TGTGCCAGTGGTGACCGTCCCGGGACAGCATATTCTGAAGCTTTCTTT
>.|TRBV27|once|TRBJ1-1
CASSPGGGRAAFF
TGTGCCAGCAGCCCCGGGGGGGGGAGGGCAGCTTTCTTT
>.|TRBV19|.|TRBJ2-3
CASRRADRTTDTQYF
TGTGCCAGTAGAAGGGCAGACAGAACCACAGATACGCAGTATTTT
>.|TRBV15|.|TRBJ1-5
CATSSRGYSNQPQHF
TGTGCCACCAGCTCAAGGGGATATAGCAATCAGCCCCAGCATTTT
>.|TRBV3-1/TRBV3-2|once|TRBJ1-5
CASSQDSSRGGQPQHF
TGTGCCAGCAGCCAAGATTCGAGCAGGGGTGGGCAGCCCCAGCATTTT
>TRBD1|TRBV19|once|TRBJ1-4
CASRRQGGGEKLFF
TGTGCCAGTAGGCGACAGGGCGGTGGTGAAAAACTGTTTTTT
>.|TRBV5-1|.|TRBJ1-1
CASSSGSGARSLGTEAFF
TGCGCCAGCAGCTCTGGTTCAGGGGCTCGATCTTTGGGGACTGAAGCTTTCTTT
>.|TRBV21-1|.|TRBJ2-2
CASSKLDRGATGELFF
TGTGCCAGCAGCAAGTTGGACAGGGGAGCCACCGGGGAGCTGTTTTTT
>.|TRBV15|.|TRBJ1-1
CATSRGATTEAFF
TGTGCCACCAGCAGAGGAGCGACCACTGAAGCTTTCTTT
>TRBD1|TRBV6-5|.|TRBJ1-2
CASMEDRGSLYGYTF
TGTGCCAGCATGGAGGACAGGGGGTCACTCTATGGCTACACCTTC
>TRBD1|TRBV11-2|few|TRBJ1-5
CASSTTGSQPQHF
TGTGCCAGCAGCACGACAGGGTCTCAGCCCCAGCATTTT
>.|TRBV6-5|.|TRBJ1-5
CASSYRQGWQPQHF
TGTGCCAGCAGTTACCGGCAGGGTTGGCAGCCCCAGCATTTT
>.|TRBV7-8|.|TRBJ1-5
CASSLRENQPQHF
TGTGCCAGCAGCTTAAGGGAGAATCAGCCCCAGCATTTT
>TRBD2|TRBV6-5|.|TRBJ2-1
CASSYSASGGQNEQFF
TGTGCCAGCAGTTACTCGGCTAGCGGGGGGCAAAATGAGCAGTTCTTC
>.|TRBV6-5|.|TRBJ1-1
CASSPPGRTEAFF
TGTGCCAGCAGTCCCCCGGGGAGGACTGAAGCTTTCTTT
>.|TRBV5-1|.|TRBJ1-4
CASSFTTESTNEKLFF
TGCGCCAGCAGCTTCACAACGGAGTCAACTAATGAAAAACTGTTTTTT
>.|TRBV11-2|.|TRBJ1-2
CASSLVIRGGYTF
TGTGCCAGCAGCTTAGTTATAAGGGGAGGCTACACCTTC
>TRBD1|TRBV6-6|few|TRBJ2-2
CASSRQLGTGTPGELFF
TGTGCCAGCAGTCGCCAGCTCGGGACAGGGACCCCCGGGGAGCTGTTTTTT
>.|TRBV5-6|.|TRBJ1-2
CASSADTSTYGYTF
TGTGCCAGCAGCGCCGACACATCCACCTATGGCTACACCTTC
>.|TRBV9|few|TRBJ1-6
CASSVMSGDNSPLHF
TGTGCCAGCAGCGTAATGTCAGGGGACAATTCACCCCTCCACTTT
>.|TRBV12-3/TRBV12-4|.|TRBJ2-3
CASSFFPDTQYF
TGTGCCAGCAGTTTCTTCCCGGATACGCAGTATTTT
>TRBD1|TRBV27|.|TRBJ1-6
CASSKGQGGSYNSPLHF
TGTGCCAGCAGTAAGGGACAGGGTGGGTCCTATAATTCACCCCTCCACTTT
>.|TRBV5-6|.|TRBJ1-3
CASSSLTGGSGNTIYF
TGTGCCAGCAGCTCCCTGACTGGAGGCTCTGGAAACACCATATATTTT
>.|TRBV6-6|.|TRBJ1-2
CASSPGGNYGYTF
TGTGCCAGCAGCCCGGGGGGGAACTATGGCTACACCTTC
>.|TRBV19|few|TRBJ2-3
CASSPAGLGADTQYF
TGTGCCAGTAGCCCTGCGGGACTGGGCGCAGATACGCAGTATTTT
>TRBD1|TRBV19|.|TRBJ2-1
CASNRDSGTYNEQFF
TGTGCCAGTAACCGGGACAGCGGAACTTACAATGAGCAGTTCTTC
>.|TRBV5-1|.|TRBJ2-1
CASSLIIAEYNEQFF
TGCGCCAGCAGCTTGATCATCGCGGAATACAATGAGCAGTTCTTC
>.|TRBV4-1|.|TRBJ1-1
CASSLGGRVFTEAFF
TGCGCCAGCAGCCTGGGGGGTAGAGTATTCACTGAAGCTTTCTTT
>.|TRBV11-2|few|TRBJ2-7
CASSSRGSYEQYF
TGTGCCAGCAGCTCCAGGGGTTCCTACGAGCAGTACTTC
>TRBD1|TRBV2|.|TRBJ1-2
CASIMTGMAGYTF
TGTGCCAGCATTATGACAGGGATGGCTGGCTACACCTTC
>TRBD1|TRBV29-1|.|TRBJ1-2
CSVEWTGPGPLNGYTF
TGCAGCGTCGAATGGACAGGGCCCGGCCCACTAAATGGCTACACCTTC
>.|TRBV4-1|.|TRBJ1-1
CASSRTVGGVTEAFF
TGCGCCAGCAGCCGCACCGTAGGGGGGGTGACTGAAGCTTTCTTT